What follows are 8 T cell receptor beta chains derived from one specimen sequenced in a study of identical twins (dated by TCRdb to 2015 to 2016). Library construction relied on 5' RACE. The sequencer listed for this sample is Illumina HiSeq 2000. TCRdb reworked the public reads: Q25 trimming with fastp, MiXCR clone assembly, productive beta chains retained. Duplicate CDR3 protein sequences are folded into a single record with the most common DNA and genes. The sample has hundreds of thousands of distinct CDR3 sequences on record, under 9% of them singletons. The top ten constitute approximately 0.96% of the sample. These data were also reused for a study on yellow fever vaccine responses in identical twins.

The sequenced sample consisted of PBMCs. These TCRs come from a woman aged 18-29 years in good health.

In this sample, this clonotype turned up many times. V usage is TRBV28 and J usage is TRBJ2-7; D may match TRBD1 or TRBD2 (5 bases each). V shed 5 bases and J shed 2 bases, with 16 bases lying between them. Germline-derived CDR1 and CDR2 are MDHEN and SYDVKM. CDR3 length: 15 residues. In DNA, the CDR3 is TGTGCCAGCAGTACGCCTTCCGGGGCAACCTACGAGCAGTACTTC. This sequence encodes CASSTPSGATYEQYF.

This clonotype was seen only a few times. V usage is TRBV4-2 and J usage is TRBJ2-7, with 8 bases identical to TRBD2. The length of the CDR3 is 12 residues. Germline V lookup: CDR1 LGHNA, CDR2 YNFKEQ. The V gene end was trimmed by 8 bases and the J gene end by 9 bases; junction bases not matched to a gene: 9. Here the CDR3 DNA reads TGTGCCAGCGGACGGGAGGGTAAGGGGCAGTACTTC. Translated: CASGREGKGQYF.

This clonotype was seen a few times. J is TRBJ2-7 and V is TRBV20-1; D is possibly TRBD2 (7 bases). The CDR3 extends over 15 amino acids. CDR1 and CDR2 (germline): DFQATT, SNEGSKA (reference sequence). Trimming took off 6 bases at V and 2 bases at J, with 20 bases between the two ends. CDR3 sequence (DNA): TGCAGTGCGCCTCGGGGGCTAGCGGTACCCTACGAGCAGTACTTC. This encodes CSAPRGLAVPYEQYF.

This clonotype was counted between two and nine times. V gene TRBV27 combines with J gene TRBJ2-7; D possibly uses TRBD1 or TRBD2 (5 bases each). CDR3 length: 13 residues. CDR1 is MNHEY and CDR2 is SMNVEV in the germline V gene (reference sequence). Trimming removed 6 bases at V and 2 bases at J, with 11 bases between. The CDR3 spells CASRGDDPYEQYF. The CDR3 DNA follows: TGTGCCAGCAGGGGGGATGATCCCTACGAGCAGTACTTC.

This clonotype was seen ten or more times. CDR3 amino acids: CASSRDRGLETQYF. CDR3 nucleotides: TGTGCCAGCAGCAGGGACAGGGGGTTGGAGACCCAGTACTTC. The rearrangement joins TRBV7-2 to TRBJ2-5, with 11 bases fitting TRBD1. Unmatched junction bases numbered 4, after V lost 5 bases and J lost 5 bases. The CDR3 is made up of 14 amino acids. The germline CDR1 and CDR2 sequences are SGHTA and FQGNSA.

This clonotype occurred a few times. The chain links TRBV7-9 to TRBJ2-1, with D tentatively TRBD2 (5 bases). CDR1 and CDR2 (germline): SEHNR, FQNEAQ (reference sequence). This CDR3 spans 14 amino acids. V shed 6 bases and J shed 5 bases, with 14 bases lying between them. The CDR3 DNA sequence: TGTGCCAGCAGTCCACTCGGGAAAGACAATGAGCAGTTCTTC. Residues: CASSPLGKDNEQFF. The full variable domain, in which reference TRBV7-9 and TRBJ2-1 provide the parts outside the CDR3, is DTGVSQNPRHKITKRGQNVTFRCDPISEHNRLYWYRQTLGQGPEFLTYFQNEAQLEKSRLLSDRFSAERPKGSFSTLEIQRTEQGDSAMYLCASSPLGKDNEQFFGPGTRLTVL.

There are a few counts of this clonotype. The chain couples TRBV2 to TRBJ2-1; perhaps TRBD1 as D (5 bases). The CDR3 is 15 residues long. V lost 8 bases, J lost 4 bases, and 18 bases lay in between. Germline V lookup: CDR1 SNHLY, CDR2 FYNNEI. The CDR3 DNA follows: TGTGCCAGCCAGGGCCCAGGGATATCATACAATGAGCAGTTCTTC. It translates to CASQGPGISYNEQFF.

The rearrangement uses TRBV29-1 and TRBJ2-2; D gene ambiguous. This CDR3 is 12 amino acids long. Looked up from germline, CDR1 is SQVTM and CDR2 is ANQGSEA. V lost 4 bases and J 4 bases, leaving 7 bases between the germline ends. CDR3 loop: CSVVLVTGELFF. The CDR3 DNA reads TGCAGCGTTGTATTGGTCACCGGGGAGCTGTTTTTT.